This T cell receptor (beta chain) was identified in a study of T cell responses to AZD1222 COVID-19 vaccine. The repertoire was sequenced with immunoSEQ multiplex PCR; TCRdb's copy has only in-frame clones and lacks some. This sample carries approximately 110,000 clones, about 90% of them seen once, and the ten largest clones take roughly 3.9%. This clone has a handful of counts. Its target is not known. Study-wide results and caveats: Within unmutated variant regions lay the reported targets of nearly half of spike-specific TCRs. Every sample of the repertoires postdated the peak T cell response.

The CDR3 runs to 15 residues. V was pared by 2 bases and J by 7 bases, with 15 bases between. CDR1 and CDR2 (germline): MNHEY, SMNVEV (reference sequence). This sequence originates from an adult in good health. The sequencing used peripheral blood, collected on day 0 of AZD1222 vaccination. The chain couples TRBV27 to TRBJ2-1; D is unresolved. CDR3 protein: CASSLVDAIGNEQFF. The CDR3 DNA sequence: TGTGCCAGCAGTTTAGTGGATGCGATTGGGAATGAGCAGTTCTTC.